Presented here are 24 T cell receptor beta chains from one specimen sequenced in a study of blood T cell repertoires in COVID-19. Some clones are missing from TCRdb's copy, which holds only in-frame ones; the method was immunoSEQ multiplex PCR. Among some 96,000 clones, roughly 86% were seen once, and the ten largest hold over 9%. Sequencing was performed on peripheral blood. All receptors come from a man aged 45 to 65 with acute or convalescent COVID-19.

The V and J genes are TRBV15 and TRBJ1-5; D ambiguous. Germline V gene data show CDR1 as LNHNV and CDR2 as YYDKDF (reference sequence). V was pared by 3 bases and J by 0 bases, with 9 bases between. The CDR3 runs 15 residues. The CDR3 protein is CATSSQVNSNQPQHF. CDR3 DNA: TGTGCCACCAGCAGCCAGGTAAATAGCAATCAGCCCCAGCATTTT.

The V call is TRBV19, the J call TRBJ2-2, with TRBD1 matching 9 bases. The CDR3 spans 15 residues. Trimming took 5 bases from V and 1 from J; bases not matched to a gene: 2. Germline assignment: CDR1 LNHDA and CDR2 SQIVND (reference sequence). The CDR3 DNA is TGTGCCAGTAGTGACAGGGGGAGGAACACCGGGGAGCTGTTTTTT. Translated, it gives CASSDRGRNTGELFF. The variable domain in full, with the rest retrieved from reference TRBV19 and TRBJ2-2, is DGGITQSPKYLFRKEGQNVTLSCEQNLNHDAMYWYRQDPGQGLRLIYYSQIVNDFQKGDIAEGYSVSREKKESFPLTVTSAQKNPTAFYLCASSDRGRNTGELFFGEGSRLTVL.

The chain joins TRBV4-1 to TRBJ2-7; 8 nucleotides line up with TRBD2. The germline gives CDR1 MGHRA, CDR2 YSYEKL. The CDR3 consists of 14 residues. V was pared by 3 bases and J by 5 bases, with 6 bases of the junction left unmatched. CDR3 sequence: CASSHGTGGNEQYF. Here the CDR3 DNA reads TGCGCCAGCAGCCACGGCACGGGGGGGAACGAGCAGTACTTC.

This clone appeared many times. An end of the junction differs from the germline gene, which may be a read error. The CDR3 sequence: CASSEETGDSYNEQFF. The CDR3 nucleotides are TGTGCCAGCAGCGAAGAGACAGGGGATTCCTACAATGAGCAGTTCTTC. The rearrangement links TRBV14 to TRBJ2-1, with 8 bases matching TRBD1. Germline CDR1 is SGHDN and CDR2 is FVKESK. The CDR3 is 16 amino acids. Combining the CDR3 with reference TRBV14 and TRBJ2-1 gives the whole variable domain EAGVTQFPSHSVIEKGQTVTLRCDPISGHDNLYWYRRVMGKEIKFLLHFVKESKQDESGMPNNRFLAERTGGTYSTLKVQPAELEDSGVYFCASSEETGDSYNEQFFGPGTRLTVL.

This clone was recorded once. The J gene is TRBJ2-7, the V gene TRBV6-5; TRBD1 aligns across 7 bases. CDR3 length: 14 amino acids. The junction had 6 bases not matched to a gene; V was cut back by 5 bases and J by 2 bases. Germline loops: CDR1 MNHEY, CDR2 SVGAGI. CDR3 in amino acids: CASSKGQRTYEQYF. For the CDR3, the DNA is TGTGCCAGCAGTAAGGGACAGAGGACCTACGAGCAGTACTTC.

The rearrangement uses TRBV7-9 and TRBJ2-7, with D possibly being TRBD1 (5 bases). Germline assignment: CDR1 SEHNR and CDR2 FQNEAQ (reference sequence). CDR3 length: 13 amino acids. The V and J ends lost 4 bases and 3 bases respectively, with 10 bases between them. CDR3 amino acids: CASSYGQIYEQYF. DNA for the CDR3: TGTGCCAGCAGCTACGGACAAATCTACGAGCAGTACTTC.

The rearrangement joins TRBV7-2 to TRBJ1-6; no clear D. The CDR3 is made up of 15 amino acids. Trimming removed 1 base from V and 10 bases from J, with 14 bases in between. Germline loops: CDR1 SGHTA, CDR2 FQGNSA. CDR3 nucleotides: TGTGCCAGCAGCTTAGATGAGGTGATAACCTCACCCCTCCACTTT. It codes for CASSLDEVITSPLHF.

The rearrangement uses TRBV12-3 or TRBV12-4 and TRBJ2-7, with 10 bases identical to TRBD2. Unmatched junction bases numbered 3, after V lost 6 bases and J lost 4 bases. The length of the CDR3 is 13 residues. As DNA, the CDR3 is TGTGCCAGCAGAACGGGACTAGCGTACGAGCAGTACTTC. Amino acid sequence: CASRTGLAYEQYF.

This clone was seen many times. The rearrangement joins TRBV5-1 to TRBJ2-2; 9 bases are a match to TRBD2. V lost 0 bases and J lost 3; bases outside the gene matches: 0. This CDR3 has 15 residues. CDR1 SGHRS and CDR2 YFSETQ come from the germline V gene. The CDR3, as DNA: TGCGCCAGCAGCTTGGCTAGCGGGGACACCGGGGAGCTGTTTTTT. It encodes CASSLASGDTGELFF. Based on the CDR3 plus reference TRBV5-1 and TRBJ2-2, the full variable domain is KAGVTQTPRYLIKTRGQQVTLSCSPISGHRSVSWYQQTPGQGLQFLFEYFSETQRNKGNFPGRFSGRQFSNSRSEMNVSTLELGDSALYLCASSLASGDTGELFFGEGSRLTVL.

This clone was seen more than once but under ten times. The V and J genes are TRBV6-1 and TRBJ1-5; TRBD1 matches 9 bases. Germline CDR1 MNHNS, CDR2 SASEGT. The CDR3 is made up of 17 amino acids. V gave up 1 base and J gave up 7 bases; unmatched junction bases: 11. The CDR3 DNA reads as TGTGCCAGCAGTGAAGATTTTTGGACAGGGGTAAGCCAGCCCCAGCATTTT. This encodes CASSEDFWTGVSQPQHF.

This chain connects TRBV11-1 to TRBJ1-1; 9 bases are a match to TRBD1. The CDR3 runs to 16 residues. The V and J ends lost 5 bases and 7 bases, in that order; junction bases with no gene match: 14. The germline CDR1 and CDR2 sequences are SGHAT and FQDESV (reference sequence). The CDR3: CASSPRDRVQSGEAFF. The CDR3 DNA follows: TGTGCCAGCAGCCCTCGGGACAGGGTGCAGAGTGGTGAAGCTTTCTTT.

This chain uses TRBV19 with TRBJ1-1, with D hard to call. CDR3 size: 16 residues. V lost 5 bases to trimming and J lost 4 bases, with 20 bases between them. Germline CDR1 and CDR2: LNHDA and SQIVND (reference sequence). The CDR3 DNA reads as TGTGCCAGTAGTGACCTGGGCGGAGGAGGGCTCACTGAAGCTTTCTTT. It specifies CASSDLGGGGLTEAFF.

The count of this clone is one. V is TRBV10-1 and J is TRBJ1-2; TRBD1 aligns across 9 bases. Trimming removed 6 bases from V and 5 bases from J; junction bases left unmatched: 10. The CDR3 is made up of 15 amino acids. Germline assignment: CDR1 WNHNN and CDR2 SYGVQD (reference sequence). CDR3 bases: TGCGCCAGCAGCCCGGGACAGGGAGCAATTTATGGCTACACCTTC. Its translation: CASSPGQGAIYGYTF.

The chain links TRBV11-2 to TRBJ2-7; 7 positions agree with TRBD1. J was trimmed by 0 bases and V by 5 bases; bases with no gene match: 7. Germline assignment: CDR1 SGHAT and CDR2 FQNNGV. The CDR3 runs 15 residues. As DNA, the CDR3 is TGTGCCAGCAGCCCTATAGACAGGGCCTCCTACGAGCAGTACTTC. Protein: CASSPIDRASYEQYF.

The chain combines TRBV5-4 with TRBJ1-4, with 7 bases that match TRBD1. The J segment lost 3 bases and the V segment lost 3 bases, leaving 5 bases of the junction unmatched. The CDR3 covers 15 residues. CDR1 is SGHNT and CDR2 is YYREEE in the germline V gene (reference sequence). Here the CDR3 DNA reads TGTGCCAGCAGCTCTAAAGGGACAGCTAATGAAAAACTGTTTTTT. Translation: CASSSKGTANEKLFF.

V and J are TRBV6-5 and TRBJ1-2; 10 bases map to TRBD1. The germline gives CDR1 MNHEY, CDR2 SVGAGI. The CDR3 runs 16 residues. V lost 2 bases to trimming and J lost 8 bases; unmatched junction nucleotides: 11. CDR3 region: CASSYRPGQGPGGYTF. Written as DNA, the CDR3 is TGTGCCAGCAGTTACCGCCCGGGACAGGGGCCAGGGGGCTACACCTTC.

The chain is built from TRBV14 and TRBJ2-2; 8 bases are a match to TRBD2. V lost 1 base, J lost 3 bases, and 10 bases stayed unmatched. This CDR3 has 18 amino acids. Germline loops: CDR1 SGHDN, CDR2 FVKESK. The CDR3 bases are TGTGCCAGCAGCCAAGGCCCGAGGACTAGCATTCACACCGGGGAGCTGTTTTTT. This sequence encodes CASSQGPRTSIHTGELFF.

The rearrangement joins TRBV6-1 to TRBJ1-5; possibly TRBD1 for D (6 bases). Germline lookup yields CDR1 MNHNS and CDR2 SASEGT. This CDR3 is built from 17 residues. Trimming cost V 2 bases and J 6 bases, with 20 bases left between them. CDR3 coding DNA: TGTGCCAGCAGTGAACGGAGGCGGACGAGGGGGATTCAGCCCCAGCATTTT. Its translation is CASSERRRTRGIQPQHF.

The chain joins TRBV10-3 to TRBJ2-7, with 9 bases that match TRBD1. There are 15 residues in the CDR3. V gave up 4 bases and J gave up 3 bases; unmatched junction bases: 7. Germline V CDR1 and CDR2: ENHRY, SYGVKD. The CDR3 region is CAISGGQGDFYEQYF. CDR3 nucleotides: TGTGCCATCAGTGGGGGACAGGGCGATTTCTACGAGCAGTACTTC.

The CDR3 DNA follows: TGTGCCAGCAGCAAAACAGGGGGGGATCGCACTGAAGCTTTCTTT. Amino acids: CASSKTGGDRTEAFF. The chain uses TRBV7-9 and TRBJ1-1; TRBD1 agrees at 8 bases. Germline V gene sequence: CDR1 SEHNR, CDR2 FQNEAQ (reference sequence). CDR3 length equals 15 residues. J gave up 4 bases and V 5 bases, and 9 bases lay outside the gene matches.

The V gene is TRBV11-2, the J gene TRBJ2-1; maybe TRBD1 (6 bases). The CDR3 contains 11 residues. V was shortened by 7 bases and J by 8 bases, with 9 bases between the two germline ends. Germline V gene data show CDR1 as SGHAT and CDR2 as FQNNGV. The CDR3 nucleotides read TGTGCCAGCACGACAGGCCATGAGCAGTTCTTC. Translation gives CASTTGHEQFF.

V is TRBV6-5 and J is TRBJ1-1; 8 positions match TRBD1. The CDR3 totals 14 residues. J was trimmed by 4 bases and V by 5 bases; bases with no gene match: 6. Per the germline V gene, CDR1 is MNHEY and CDR2 is SVGAGI. CDR3 loop: CASSMDRAGTEAFF. DNA for the CDR3: TGTGCCAGCAGTATGGACAGGGCGGGCACTGAAGCTTTCTTT.

This chain joins TRBV25-1 and TRBJ2-3; TRBD1 matches at 8 bases. Germline V gene data show CDR1 as MGHDK and CDR2 as SYGVNS. V trimming: 3 bases; J trimming: 5 bases; junction bases outside the gene matches: 10. The CDR3 runs to 16 residues. The CDR3 loop is CASSDRFDGQGDTQYF. Here the CDR3 DNA reads TGTGCCAGCAGTGACCGATTTGACGGACAGGGAGATACGCAGTATTTT.

CDR3 amino acids: CASSVAGGSSNEQFF. The CDR3, as DNA: TGTGCCAGCAGCGTAGCTGGAGGGAGTAGTAATGAGCAGTTCTTC. This chain connects TRBV9 to TRBJ2-1; D might be TRBD2 (6 bases). The germline V and J ends were trimmed by 0 bases and 7 bases, with 14 bases remaining between them. CDR1 is SGDLS, CDR2 YYNGEE, per germline. The CDR3 is 15 amino acids. Using reference TRBV9 and TRBJ2-1 for the parts outside the CDR3, the full variable domain is DSGVTQTPKHLITATGQRVTLRCSPRSGDLSVYWYQQSLDQGLQFLIQYYNGEERAKGNILERFSAQQFPDLHSELNLSSLELGDSALYFCASSVAGGSSNEQFFGPGTRLTVL.